This is a list of T cell receptor beta chains from one sample in a study of shared clonotypes between healthy human individuals. This table comes from immunoSEQ multiplex PCR, and its TCRdb copy is limited to in-frame clones, with some not included. The table includes about 2 million clones, 85% to 95% detected once. The specimen was naive CD4+ T cells sorted from blood. Every receptor here comes from a young man in good health. The CDR3 runs from the conserved cysteine through the conserved F or W. D genes are given only for firm matches. Size is stated for part of the rows, as once, few or many counts, or as a class when the clone is expanded.

v_call,d_call,j_call,clone_size,cdr3_nt,cdr3_aa
TRBV19,-,TRBJ2-1,-,TGTGCCAGTAGTACCGGCCGGAGGAATGAGCAGTTCTTC,CASSTGRRNEQFF
TRBV10-1,TRBD2,TRBJ2-5,-,TGCGCCAGCAGTGAGTCGAAAGGGCTAGCGGGAGTGCAAGAGACCCAGTACTTC,CASSESKGLAGVQETQYF
TRBV6-6,-,TRBJ2-5,-,TGTGCCAGCAGTTACCCAATGACAGGTCAAGAGACCCAGTACTTC,CASSYPMTGQETQYF
TRBV10-2,TRBD1,TRBJ1-2,-,TGCGCCAGCAGTGACGCAGGGGGGAACTATGGCTACACCTTC,CASSDAGGNYGYTF
TRBV6-1,TRBD1,TRBJ1-1,-,TGTGCCAGCAGTGAAGCCGTGGGACAGGGATCCGCTGAAGCTTTCTTT,CASSEAVGQGSAEAFF
TRBV11-3,-,TRBJ2-2,-,TGTGCCAGCAGCTCTGACGGACAGAACACCGGGGAGCTGTTTTTT,CASSSDGQNTGELFF
TRBV7-2,-,TRBJ2-3,-,TGTGCCAGCAGCCAGCGTATAGGGACGCAGTATTTT,CASSQRIGTQYF
TRBV6-6,TRBD1,TRBJ2-7,-,TGTGCCAGCAGCCCCCAGGGCAGGGGGCCCCACGAGCAGTACTTC,CASSPQGRGPHEQYF
TRBV7-3,TRBD2,TRBJ2-3,-,TGTGCCAGCAGCTCTCGTCTAGCGGGGGGGCTCACAGATACGCAGTATTTT,CASSSRLAGGLTDTQYF
TRBV2,-,TRBJ1-5,-,TGTGCCAGCAGTGACAGGGTTGGCCAGCCCCAGCATTTT,CASSDRVGQPQHF
TRBV10-1,-,TRBJ2-7,-,TGCGCCAGCAGTGTTATCCCAGGGAGCGAGCAGTACTTC,CASSVIPGSEQYF
TRBV5-4,-,TRBJ2-7,once,TGTGCCAGCAGCTTGGGGACAACCTACGAGCAGTACTTC,CASSLGTTYEQYF
TRBV13,TRBD2,TRBJ2-2,-,TGTGCCAGCAGCTTAGACGCTAGCGGACCCACCGGGGAGCTGTTTTTT,CASSLDASGPTGELFF
TRBV6-1,-,TRBJ1-5,-,TGTGCCAGCGGGGTCCGAAATCAGCCCCAGCATTTT,CASGVRNQPQHF
TRBV4-2,-,TRBJ2-2,-,TGTGCCAGCAGCCAATTAGGAGCTGTCCGGTTACCGGGGGACCACACCGGGGAGCTGTTTTTT,CASSQLGAVRLPGDHTGELFF
TRBV25-1,-,TRBJ2-3,-,TGTGCCAGCAGTGAATCATACAGCACAGATACGCAGTATTTT,CASSESYSTDTQYF
TRBV2,-,TRBJ1-4,-,TGTGCCAGCAGTGCAGGGGTCGCGGAAAAACTGTTTTTT,CASSAGVAEKLFF
TRBV5-1,TRBD1,TRBJ2-2,-,TGCGCCAGCCGACAGGGTGCAAACACCGGGGAGCTGTTTTTT,CASRQGANTGELFF
TRBV5-1,-,TRBJ2-5,-,TGCGCCAGCAGCTTGGCCGGTAAAGGGGGGGTCCAAGAGACCCAGTACTTC,CASSLAGKGGVQETQYF
TRBV19,-,TRBJ1-3,-,TGTGCCAGTAGTATTACAGGCTCTGGAAACACCATATATTTT,CASSITGSGNTIYF
TRBV2,TRBD1,TRBJ2-3,-,TGTGCCAGCAGTCGGACAGGGGCATTGAGCACAGATACGCAGTATTTT,CASSRTGALSTDTQYF
TRBV2,TRBD1,TRBJ2-3,-,TGTGCCAGCCGGGGCAGGGGGCTCTACACAGATACGCAGTATTTT,CASRGRGLYTDTQYF
TRBV5-1,TRBD2,TRBJ2-3,-,TGCGCCAGCAGCTTGGGCTCTGCAGCGGGAGCAGATACGCAGTATTTT,CASSLGSAAGADTQYF
TRBV27,-,TRBJ1-5,-,TGTGCCAGCAGTTTGCGGCCAGGTAATAGCAATCAGCCCCAGCATTTT,CASSLRPGNSNQPQHF
TRBV5-1,TRBD1,TRBJ2-6,-,TGCGCCAGCAGCTTGGGGCAGGGGGCAGAGGCCAACGTCCTGACTTTC,CASSLGQGAEANVLTF
TRBV18,-,TRBJ2-5,-,TGTGCCAGCTCACCGCCTCCAAGGGAGACCCAGTACTTC,CASSPPPRETQYF
TRBV2,TRBD2,TRBJ2-5,-,TGTGCCAGCAGAAAACGGACTAGCGGGGTCGGTGTCCAGTACTTC,CASRKRTSGVGVQYF
TRBV6-1,TRBD1,TRBJ1-6,once,TGTGCCAGCAGTGAAATCAGGGGGTCGACGAATTCACCCCTCCACTTT,CASSEIRGSTNSPLHF
TRBV5-1,TRBD1,TRBJ1-1,-,TGCGCCAGCAGCTTGGGAGACAGGGTCACTGAAGCTTTCTTT,CASSLGDRVTEAFF
TRBV19,-,TRBJ2-7,-,TGTGCCAGTAGTGTCCGGAGGTTGGGCTCCTACGAGCAGTACTTC,CASSVRRLGSYEQYF
TRBV7-2,TRBD2,TRBJ2-3,-,TGTGCCAGCAGCCTTAGCGGGAGGGTTACAGATACGCAGTATTTT,CASSLSGRVTDTQYF
TRBV5-5,TRBD1,TRBJ2-5,once,TGTGCCAGCAGCGGGACAGTTTGGGAGACCCAGTACTTC,CASSGTVWETQYF
TRBV7-7,-,TRBJ2-7,-,TGTGCTAGCAGCTGGGGGACATCCTCCGAGCAGTACTTC,CASSWGTSSEQYF
TRBV19,-,TRBJ2-7,-,TGTGCCAGTAGTATAACGGACCGGGAAGAGCAGTACTTC,CASSITDREEQYF
TRBV27,-,TRBJ2-5,-,TGTGCCAGCAGTTTACGGGGGGCGGACGCCCTACAAGAGACCCAGTACTTC,CASSLRGADALQETQYF
TRBV7-9,-,TRBJ1-6,once,TGTGCCAGCAGCCCCGCGGGGCGACAAGATAATTCACCCCTCCACTTT,CASSPAGRQDNSPLHF
TRBV5-8,TRBD1,TRBJ2-6,-,TGTGCCAGCAGCTGGGACAGGGTAACTGGGGCCAACGTCCTGACTTTC,CASSWDRVTGANVLTF
TRBV6-1,-,TRBJ1-2,-,TGTGCCAGCAGTACAGCGGGGAACTATGGCTACACCTTC,CASSTAGNYGYTF
TRBV5-1,-,TRBJ2-5,-,TGCGCCAGCAGCTTGATGGATGCGACAGCAGAGACCCAGTACTTC,CASSLMDATAETQYF
TRBV11-2,-,TRBJ1-1,-,TGTGCCAGCAGCTCGTACCGGGGTCCTGAAGCTTTCTTT,CASSSYRGPEAFF
TRBV5-1,-,TRBJ2-1,-,TGCGCCAGCAGCGGGGACACCTACAATGAGCAGTTCTTC,CASSGDTYNEQFF
TRBV6-1,-,TRBJ1-1,-,TGTGCCACCACCCCCGGATTGAACACTGAAGCTTTCTTT,CATTPGLNTEAFF
TRBV5-4,-,TRBJ2-2,-,TGTGCCAGCAGCTTGGCAGGGACGAACACCGGGGAGCTGTTTTTT,CASSLAGTNTGELFF
TRBV6-5,TRBD1,TRBJ1-6,-,TGTGCCAGCAGTTTGGGGACAGGGAATTCACCCCTCCACTTT,CASSLGTGNSPLHF
TRBV5-4,-,TRBJ2-7,-,TGTGCCAGCAGCCGAACGAGAATTGGGGACGAGCAGTACTTC,CASSRTRIGDEQYF
TRBV6-1,TRBD1,TRBJ1-5,-,TGTGCCAGCGGAACAGGGGGCCTTCAGCCCCAGCATTTT,CASGTGGLQPQHF
TRBV5-4,TRBD1,TRBJ1-3,-,TGTGCCAGCAGCCACAATTTGGCCGACAGGGCTGGAAACACCATATATTTT,CASSHNLADRAGNTIYF
TRBV10-3,-,TRBJ2-3,-,TGTGCCATCAGTATAACAGATACGCAGTATTTT,CAISITDTQYF
TRBV20-1,-,TRBJ1-2,-,TGCAGTGCCTGGGACCTAAAGGGCTACACCTTC,CSAWDLKGYTF
TRBV9,TRBD2,TRBJ2-7,-,TGTGCCAGCAGCGTAGGGGCTAGCGGGAGCCACGAGCAGTACTTC,CASSVGASGSHEQYF
TRBV30,-,TRBJ2-5,-,TGTGCCTGGAGTGCATCAGCTGGCCAGTACTTC,CAWSASAGQYF
TRBV30,-,TRBJ1-5,-,TGTGCCTGGAGTTTTTCCTCGGTTCCTCAGCCCCAGCATTTT,CAWSFSSVPQPQHF
TRBV4-1,-,TRBJ1-6,-,TGCGCCAGCAGCCCGACCGACAGGAGCTCCTATAATTCACCCCTCCACTTT,CASSPTDRSSYNSPLHF
TRBV2,-,TRBJ2-5,-,TGTGCCAGCAGTGCCCAGGGGAGTAAAGAGACCCAGTACTTC,CASSAQGSKETQYF
TRBV9,TRBD1,TRBJ2-3,-,TGTGCCAGCAGCGGACAGGGGATCACAGATACGCAGTATTTT,CASSGQGITDTQYF
TRBV15,-,TRBJ1-3,-,TGTGCCACCAGCAGAGATCTGGGCGGGGGCTCGGGAAACACCATATATTTT,CATSRDLGGGSGNTIYF
TRBV5-4,TRBD2,TRBJ2-5,-,TGTGCCAGCAGCTGGCGGACTAGCGGAGAAGAGACCCAGTACTTC,CASSWRTSGEETQYF
TRBV18,TRBD1,TRBJ2-1,-,TGTGCCAGCACGAGGACAGGTCCCCCCTACAATGAGCAGTTCTTC,CASTRTGPPYNEQFF
TRBV6-6,TRBD1,TRBJ1-2,-,TGTGCCAGCAGAGGGACCGGGACAGGGTATGGCTACACCTTC,CASRGTGTGYGYTF